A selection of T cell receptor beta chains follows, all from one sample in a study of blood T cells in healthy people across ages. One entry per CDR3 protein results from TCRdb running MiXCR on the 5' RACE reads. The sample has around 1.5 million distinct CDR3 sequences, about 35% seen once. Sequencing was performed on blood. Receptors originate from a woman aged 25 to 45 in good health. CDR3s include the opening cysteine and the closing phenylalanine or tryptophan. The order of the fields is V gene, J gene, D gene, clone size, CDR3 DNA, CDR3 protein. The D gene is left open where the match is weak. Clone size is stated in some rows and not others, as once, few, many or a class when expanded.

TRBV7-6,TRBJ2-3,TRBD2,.,TGTGCCAGCAGCCCGCGTTCACCGGGACTAGCGGGAGGGACATCAGATACGCAGTATTTT,CASSPRSPGLAGGTSDTQYF
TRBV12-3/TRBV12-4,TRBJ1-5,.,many,TGTGCCAGCAGTTTGGTCAATCAGCCCCAGCATTTT,CASSLVNQPQHF
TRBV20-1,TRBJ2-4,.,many,TGCAGTGCTAGAGATGCATCAGGGTGGTCGAACATTCAGTACTTC,CSARDASGWSNIQYF
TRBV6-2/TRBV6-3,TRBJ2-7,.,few,TGTGCCAGCAGTTACCCTAGGTCGGGCAACGAGCAGTACTTC,CASSYPRSGNEQYF
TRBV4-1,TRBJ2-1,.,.,TGCGCCAGCAGCCGAGAGGGGGGTTTCTACAATGAGCAGTTCTTC,CASSREGGFYNEQFF
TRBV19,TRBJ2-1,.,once,TGTGCCAGTAGTAATTCTGCTTTCTTGGTCAATGAGCAGTTCTTC,CASSNSAFLVNEQFF
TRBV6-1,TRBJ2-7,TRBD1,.,TGTGCCAGCAGTGAAGAGCCGCCGGGACAGGGAGCCTACGAGCAGTACTTC,CASSEEPPGQGAYEQYF
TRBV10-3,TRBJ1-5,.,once,TGTGCCATCAGTGAGTCGAGGGACCAGCCCCAGCATTTT,CAISESRDQPQHF
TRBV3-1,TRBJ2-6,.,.,TGTGCCAGCAGCCAAGTACCTGGGGCCAACGTCCTGACTTTC,CASSQVPGANVLTF
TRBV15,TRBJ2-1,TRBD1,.,TGTGCCACCAGCGGATTAAACCAGAGGACAGGAGTTTTCCATGAGCAGTTCTTC,CATSGLNQRTGVFHEQFF
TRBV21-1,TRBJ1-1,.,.,TGTGCCAGCAGCAACATCGGACAGGGGGAAGTGAACACTGAAGCTTTCTTT,CASSNIGQGEVNTEAFF
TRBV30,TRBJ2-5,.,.,TGTGCCTGGAGTCACGGATCCGGAGAGACCCAGTACTTC,CAWSHGSGETQYF
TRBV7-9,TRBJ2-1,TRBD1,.,TGTGCCAGCAGCCTTGAGGGGGCAGGACATAAAAATGAGCAGTTCTTC,CASSLEGAGHKNEQFF
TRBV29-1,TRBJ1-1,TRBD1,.,TGCAGCGTTTTACGTTCACCGGGACAGGACACTGAAGCTTTCTTT,CSVLRSPGQDTEAFF
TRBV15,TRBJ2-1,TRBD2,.,TGTGCCACCAGCAGACCGGGACTAGTAAGCAATGAGCAGTTCTTC,CATSRPGLVSNEQFF
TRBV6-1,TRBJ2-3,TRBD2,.,TGTGCCAGCAGCGACCGATACCTAGCGGGAGCCAGCACAGATACGCAGTATTTT,CASSDRYLAGASTDTQYF
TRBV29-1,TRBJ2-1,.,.,TGCAGCGTTGAGGGCCAGTACAATGAGCAGTTCTTC,CSVEGQYNEQFF
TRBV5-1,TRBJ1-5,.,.,TGCGCCAGCAGCCCCGGGACGGCGTTCAATCAGCCCCAGCATTTT,CASSPGTAFNQPQHF
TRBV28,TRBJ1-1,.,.,TGTGCCAGCGCCTCCATGAACACTGAAGCTTTCTTT,CASASMNTEAFF
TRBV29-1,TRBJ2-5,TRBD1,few,TGCAGCGTTGAAGATCGAGGGACAGCCGGGACCCAGTACTTC,CSVEDRGTAGTQYF
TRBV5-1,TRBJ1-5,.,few,TGCGCCAGCAGCCCCGGGGGGGCACTGGGCAATCAGCCCCAGCATTTT,CASSPGGALGNQPQHF
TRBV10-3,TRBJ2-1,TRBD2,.,TGTGCCATCAGTGGGGGACTAGCGGGAGGCCGCGATGAGCAGTTCTTC,CAISGGLAGGRDEQFF
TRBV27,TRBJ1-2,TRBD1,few,TGTGCCACCCGACAGGGGCTTACTAACTATGGCTACACCTTC,CATRQGLTNYGYTF
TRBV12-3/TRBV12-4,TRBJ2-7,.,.,TGTGCCGGCAGTTTGTTCGTGGGGGGCACCTACGAGCAGTACTTC,CAGSLFVGGTYEQYF
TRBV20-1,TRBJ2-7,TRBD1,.,TGCAGTGCTAGCCCGGCCAGGGGGTATAACGAGCAGTACTTC,CSASPARGYNEQYF